Below, 3 T cell receptor beta chains from the same sample are listed, as sequenced in a study of cytomegalovirus exposure and HLA in healthy donors. Primers included in the PCR were 60 Vbeta and 13 Jbeta primers. Libraries were prepared by immunoSEQ multiplex PCR; TCRdb keeps only in-frame clonotypes and omits some of them. The table has 240,000 or so clones, over 80% seen once. Sequencing input: PBMCs. All receptors derive from a middle-aged woman in good health and CMV-seropositive.

V usage is TRBV5-4 and J usage is TRBJ2-6; D may be TRBD2 (5 bases). The germline gives CDR1 SGHNT, CDR2 YYREEE (reference sequence). Trimming cost V 4 bases and J 0 bases, with 11 bases left between them. This CDR3 contains 16 residues. For the CDR3, the DNA is TGTGCCAGCAGCCGCCGGGGAAGCTCTGGGGCCAACGTCCTGACTTTC. It translates to CASSRRGSSGANVLTF.

The chain links TRBV30 to TRBJ1-5; no definite D call. Germline CDR1 and CDR2: GTSNPN and SVGIG (reference sequence). The CDR3 loop spans 13 amino acids. Trimming took 2 bases from V and 4 from J, leaving 9 bases between them. CDR3 amino acids: CAWSPRGNQPQHF. DNA of the CDR3: TGTGCCTGGAGTCCCCGAGGGAATCAGCCCCAGCATTTT.

In its sample, this clone was seen once. The junction departs from the called germline gene at one end, perhaps through a read error. Other nucleotide sequences from this sample produce the same CDR3. The V gene is TRBV6-5, the J gene TRBJ1-1, with no clear D. The CDR3 consists of 13 residues. CDR1 is MNHEY and CDR2 is SVGAGI in the germline V gene. CDR3 region: CASSYRERTEAFF. The DNA of the CDR3 is TGTGCCAGCAGTTACAGGGAGAGAACTGAAGCTTTCTTC.